This note documents a single TCR beta chain sequence. CDR3 size: 11 residues. Germline CDR1 is DFQATT and CDR2 is SNEGSKA (reference sequence). The germline V and J ends were trimmed by 6 bases and 6 bases, with 11 bases remaining between them. Time point meaning: recipient sample about 28 days before transplant, after cytoreduction. The data are from a study of T cell clonotyping in hematopoietic cell transplantation. Profiled with immunoSEQ multiplex PCR; TCRdb holds only in-frame clones, not every one. The sample contains 46,000 or so clones, 80% to 90% of which appear only once. This receptor was identified in a man aged 60-69 years with biphenotypic leukemia. Some clones in this sample may be carry-over from other donors' samples. The chain carries TRBV20-1 and TRBJ1-1; D possibly corresponds to TRBD1 (6 bases). The sequencing used peripheral blood mononuclear cells, collected before stem cell transplant. CDR3 loop: CSAGGQAEAFF. DNA of the CDR3: TGCAGTGCCGGGGGGCAAGCTGAAGCTTTCTTT.